This is a list of T cell receptor beta chains from one sample in a study of lung T cells in sarcoidosis with Löfgren's syndrome. TCRdb passed the reads through MiXCR, listing each CDR3 protein once. The sample yields 58,000 or so distinct CDR3 sequences, over 20% seen once. The sample was CD4+ T cells from PBMCs. The receptors stem from a human donor with sarcoidosis (Löfgren's syndrome or another form), or a control subject (not recorded which). Each CDR3 is given with its conserved first and last residue. D genes are given only for firm matches. Clone size is shown for a subset of rows, as once, few, many or a class of expanded clone.

d_gene	j_gene	abundance	v_gene	CDR3aa	CDR3nt
TRBD1	TRBJ2-5	-	TRBV5-1	CASSLVPGGAVETQYF	TGCGCCAGCAGCTTAGTCCCAGGGGGCGCGGTGGAGACCCAGTACTTC
-	TRBJ1-2	-	TRBV19	CASSIEAARLFNYGYTF	TGTGCCAGTAGTATTGAAGCAGCTCGACTGTTTAACTATGGCTACACCTTC
-	TRBJ2-3	many	TRBV19	CASSPPAQPLTDTQYF	TGTGCCAGTAGTCCCCCGGCGCAACCTCTCACAGATACGCAGTATTTT
TRBD1	TRBJ1-5	many	TRBV6-2/TRBV6-3	CASSYSGTGHTSNQPQHF	TGTGCCAGCAGTTATTCCGGGACAGGACACACTAGCAATCAGCCCCAGCATTTT
-	TRBJ2-3	many	TRBV27	CASSPLDDSIYTDTQYF	TGTGCCAGCAGTCCCCTTGATGATAGTATTTACACAGATACGCAGTATTTT
-	TRBJ2-7	many	TRBV4-3	CASSQVKASYEQYF	TGCGCCAGCAGCCAAGTGAAGGCCTCCTACGAGCAGTACTTC
TRBD1	TRBJ2-3	once	TRBV3-1	CASTTGGPDTQYF	TGTGCCAGCACCACAGGGGGCCCAGATACGCAGTATTTT
-	TRBJ1-5	many	TRBV2	CASSRGSAGAQPQHF	TGTGCCAGCAGCAGAGGGTCCGCAGGGGCTCAGCCCCAGCATTTT
TRBD2	TRBJ2-1	many	TRBV6-1	CASSSTSGKSSYNEQFF	TGTGCCAGCAGTTCCACTAGCGGGAAGAGCTCCTACAATGAGCAGTTCTTC
TRBD2	TRBJ2-7	-	TRBV20-1	CSARVASGKSEQYF	TGCAGTGCTAGAGTGGCTAGCGGTAAATCCGAGCAGTACTTC
-	TRBJ2-3	many	TRBV7-9	CASSARLNTQYF	TGTGCCAGCAGCGCCAGACTGAATACGCAGTATTTT
-	TRBJ2-2	few	TRBV11-3	CASSLDGGYTGELFF	TGTGCCAGCAGCTTAGATGGCGGATACACCGGGGAGCTGTTTTTT
-	TRBJ1-5	many	TRBV28	CASSRTAPHQPQHF	TGTGCCAGCAGTAGGACAGCTCCCCATCAGCCCCAGCATTTT
-	TRBJ1-5	many	TRBV19	CASSILRPDPNQPQHF	TGTGCCAGTAGTATACTACGGCCCGACCCAAATCAGCCCCAGCATTTT
TRBD2	TRBJ2-3	-	TRBV29-1	CSAGTSGILPDTQYF	TGCAGCGCCGGGACTAGCGGGATCCTCCCAGATACGCAGTATTTT
TRBD1	TRBJ1-6	once	TRBV5-1	CASSTDRGLDSPLHF	TGCGCCAGCAGCACGGACAGGGGGCTTGATTCACCCCTCCACTTT
-	TRBJ1-1	few	TRBV29-1	CSVVKVSGVDTEAFF	TGCAGCGTTGTTAAGGTCTCGGGGGTTGACACTGAAGCTTTCTTT
TRBD2	TRBJ2-3	-	TRBV28	CASHPPPGGRGGTDTQYF	TGTGCCAGCCATCCCCCGCCCGGCGGGAGGGGGGGCACAGATACGCAGTATTTT
-	TRBJ2-5	many	TRBV15	CATSTGQETQYF	TGTGCCACCAGCACAGGCCAAGAGACCCAGTACTTC
-	TRBJ2-7	many	TRBV20-1	CSATKELYEQYF	TGCAGTGCCACGAAGGAACTCTACGAGCAGTACTTC
-	TRBJ2-1	-	TRBV28	CASSCSENLYNEQFF	TGTGCCAGCAGTTGCAGCGAGAACCTCTACAATGAGCAGTTCTTC
TRBD1	TRBJ1-1	-	TRBV11-1	CASSRGQAVNTEAFF	TGTGCCAGCAGCCGGGGACAGGCCGTGAACACTGAAGCTTTCTTT
-	TRBJ2-3	many	TRBV20-1	CSYPSTGAGADTQYF	TGCAGTTACCCTTCTACAGGGGCGGGAGCAGATACGCAGTATTTT